Listed below are T cell receptor beta chains from one sample, sequenced in a study of shared clonotypes between healthy human individuals. Assay used: immunoSEQ multiplex PCR; TCRdb lists only in-frame clones, some missing. The sample shows 2.5 million or so clones, around nine tenths of them seen only once. Sequencing was done on a sample of naive CD4+ T cells sorted from blood. The receptors were sampled from a man younger than 35 in good health. Both conserved end residues are part of each CDR3. The D gene is left open where the match is weak. Clone size, where shown, is once, few, many, or a class for clones that have expanded.

D gene	V gene	J gene	clone size	CDR3 protein	CDR3 DNA
TRBD2	TRBV5-1	TRBJ2-7	once	CASSFRGTLAGGPYEQYF	TGCGCCAGCAGCTTCCGTGGGACCCTAGCGGGGGGTCCCTACGAGCAGTACTTC
TRBD1	TRBV5-4	TRBJ2-1	.	CASSDAQGAGEQFF	TGTGCCAGCAGCGACGCCCAGGGGGCGGGAGAGCAGTTCTTC
.	TRBV28	TRBJ1-5	.	CASSTTYRVTDQPQHF	TGTGCCAGCAGTACGACGTACAGGGTGACGGATCAGCCCCAGCATTTT
.	TRBV7-8	TRBJ1-3	few	CASSLTGPSGNTIYF	TGTGCCAGCAGCTTAACAGGCCCCTCTGGAAACACCATATATTTT
.	TRBV7-9	TRBJ1-1	once	CASSLDGGSAEAFF	TGTGCCAGCAGCTTAGATGGCGGGTCAGCTGAAGCTTTCTTT
TRBD2	TRBV6-5	TRBJ2-3	.	CASSTGGPVDTQYF	TGTGCCAGCAGTACGGGGGGGCCGGTAGATACGCAGTATTTT
.	TRBV27	TRBJ2-7	.	CASSSARISYEQYF	TGTGCCAGCAGTTCCGCTAGGATCTCCTACGAGCAGTACTTC
.	TRBV2	TRBJ1-5	once	CASSSSNFANQPQHF	TGTGCCAGCAGCAGTTCCAATTTCGCCAATCAGCCCCAGCATTTT
TRBD1	TRBV12-5	TRBJ1-4	.	CASGLADREYEKLFF	TGTGCTAGTGGTTTGGCGGACAGGGAGTACGAAAAACTGTTTTTT
.	TRBV18	TRBJ1-4	.	CASSPRVEEKLFF	TGTGCCAGCTCACCACGTGTGGAGGAAAAACTGTTTTTT
.	TRBV5-5	TRBJ1-1	.	CASSWSSSRNTEAFF	TGTGCCAGCAGCTGGTCATCATCTCGGAACACTGAAGCTTTCTTT
TRBD2	TRBV30	TRBJ2-5	.	CAWGKRGGSVETQYF	TGTGCCTGGGGAAAGCGGGGGGGCAGTGTTGAGACCCAGTACTTC
.	TRBV5-6	TRBJ1-5	.	CASRRDSSNQPQHF	TGTGCCAGCAGGCGGGACTCCAGCAATCAGCCCCAGCATTTT
.	TRBV7-2	TRBJ1-2	.	CASSLGSPASGYTF	TGTGCCAGCAGCTTAGGGTCGCCGGCTTCTGGCTACACCTTC
.	TRBV28	TRBJ2-2	.	CASRWNTGELFF	TGTGCCAGCAGATGGAACACCGGGGAGCTGTTTTTT
.	TRBV7-2	TRBJ2-7	.	CASSRDRWDYEQYF	TGTGCCAGCAGCAGGGACCGTTGGGACTACGAGCAGTACTTC
TRBD2	TRBV4-3	TRBJ2-1	.	CASSQELGSIAGNNEQFF	TGCGCCAGCAGCCAAGAATTGGGTAGCATAGCGGGAAACAATGAGCAGTTCTTC
.	TRBV7-8	TRBJ2-2	once	CASSLGVSANTGELFF	TGTGCCAGCAGCTTAGGCGTCAGCGCGAACACCGGGGAGCTGTTTTTT
.	TRBV7-9	TRBJ1-2	once	CASSPGTEGYGYTF	TGTGCCAGCAGCCCAGGGACCGAAGGATATGGCTACACCTTC
.	TRBV7-2	TRBJ1-1	.	CASGWAWSNTEAFF	TGTGCCAGCGGCTGGGCCTGGTCGAACACTGAAGCTTTCTTT
.	TRBV7-9	TRBJ1-2	few	CASSQQENYGYTF	TGTGCCAGCAGCCAACAGGAGAACTATGGCTACACCTTC
.	TRBV7-9	TRBJ2-3	.	CASSLLQPGGTDTQYF	TGTGCCAGCAGCTTACTTCAACCGGGGGGCACAGATACGCAGTATTTT
.	TRBV5-1	TRBJ2-2	.	CASSLVPGPAGTGELFF	TGCGCCAGCAGCTTGGTCCCGGGACCCGCCGGCACCGGGGAGCTGTTTTTT
.	TRBV19	TRBJ1-2	.	CASALSGTTHYGYTF	TGTGCCAGTGCGTTGTCGGGGACGACGCACTATGGCTACACCTTC
.	TRBV19	TRBJ1-1	once	CASSRPGALNTEAFF	TGTGCCAGTAGTAGGCCGGGGGCCCTGAACACTGAAGCTTTCTTT
.	TRBV28	TRBJ1-6	.	CASSSPGQTGSYNSPLHF	TGTGCCAGCAGCTCACCGGGGCAGACAGGCTCCTATAATTCACCCCTCCACTTT
TRBD2	TRBV10-1	TRBJ2-1	.	CASSFSSGTSYNEQFF	TGCGCCAGCAGTTTTTCTAGCGGGACTTCCTACAATGAGCAGTTCTTC
.	TRBV5-1	TRBJ2-7	.	CASTSSPIASEQYF	TGCGCCAGCACCTCATCGCCAATAGCGTCGGAGCAGTACTTC
.	TRBV10-1	TRBJ2-3	.	CASSGTDTDTQYF	TGCGCCAGCAGTGGGACAGACACAGATACGCAGTATTTT
.	TRBV18	TRBJ2-7	.	CASSPSQGSHEQYF	TGTGCCAGCTCGCCGTCACAGGGATCTCACGAGCAGTACTTC
.	TRBV7-2	TRBJ1-2	.	CASSFESLGYGYTF	TGTGCCAGCAGCTTTGAATCCTTAGGGTATGGCTACACCTTC
TRBD1	TRBV11-2	TRBJ2-7	.	CASSQNRDSSYEQYF	TGTGCCAGCAGCCAAAACCGGGACAGCTCCTACGAGCAGTACTTC
TRBD1	TRBV10-3	TRBJ2-2	.	CAISEDRVFGTLTGELFF	TGTGCCATCAGTGAGGACAGGGTATTTGGGACACTCACCGGGGAGCTGTTTTTT
.	TRBV6-5	TRBJ1-6	.	CASSSRGDSPLHF	TGTGCCAGCAGTTCCCGTGGGGATTCACCCCTCCACTTT
.	TRBV18	TRBJ2-4	once	CASSLPPGSLAKNIQYF	TGTGCCAGCTCTTTGCCTCCGGGGAGCCTAGCCAAAAACATTCAGTACTTC
.	TRBV14	TRBJ2-5	.	CASSPPEGGTQYF	TGTGCCAGCAGCCCCCCCGAAGGAGGGACCCAGTACTTC
.	TRBV7-2	TRBJ1-4	.	CASRPWGGDEKLFF	TGTGCCAGCCGGCCGTGGGGGGGGGATGAAAAACTGTTTTTT
.	TRBV29-1	TRBJ2-1	.	CSALNAEQFF	TGCAGCGCGCTTAACGCTGAGCAGTTCTTC
TRBD1	TRBV7-2	TRBJ1-1	.	CASRFQGQGTEAFF	TGTGCCAGCAGGTTTCAAGGACAGGGCACTGAAGCTTTCTTT
.	TRBV5-4	TRBJ1-2	.	CASSLSGAYGYTF	TGTGCCAGCAGCCTCAGCGGGGCCTATGGCTACACCTTC
.	TRBV5-4	TRBJ2-3	.	CASSLSGSSSRYF	TGTGCCAGCAGCTTGTCGGGTTCCTCTTCTCGGTATTTT
TRBD2	TRBV7-2	TRBJ2-3	.	CASSLGLMADTQYF	TGTGCCAGCAGCCTGGGACTAATGGCAGATACGCAGTATTTT
.	TRBV29-1	TRBJ2-5	once	CSVVLRTPLETQYF	TGCAGCGTTGTTTTACGGACTCCTCTAGAGACCCAGTACTTC
.	TRBV18	TRBJ1-2	.	CASSADTNYGYTF	TGTGCCAGCTCCGCGGACACCAACTATGGCTACACCTTC
TRBD2	TRBV30	TRBJ2-5	.	CAWSVQTSGGVETQYF	TGTGCCTGGAGTGTACAGACTAGCGGGGGGGTTGAGACCCAGTACTTC
TRBD1	TRBV30	TRBJ1-2	.	CAWDTRGQGRVGYTF	TGTGCCTGGGATACCAGGGGACAGGGTCGCGTCGGCTACACCTTC
.	TRBV9	TRBJ2-3	.	CASTSRDSGLDTQYF	TGTGCCAGCACCTCAAGGGACTCCGGTCTAGATACGCAGTATTTT
TRBD1	TRBV30	TRBJ2-7	.	CAWSLNRGRYEQYF	TGTGCCTGGAGTTTAAACAGGGGGAGATACGAGCAGTACTTC
TRBD2	TRBV10-3	TRBJ2-7	.	CAIRPHAGGLYEQYF	TGTGCCATCAGACCTCATGCGGGAGGGTTATACGAGCAGTACTTC
TRBD2	TRBV7-9	TRBJ2-5	.	CASSWGLGGETQYF	TGTGCCAGCAGCTGGGGACTAGGAGGAGAGACCCAGTACTTC
.	TRBV6-1	TRBJ2-7	.	CASSAGGGSYEQYF	TGTGCCAGCAGTGCTGGAGGGGGCTCCTACGAGCAGTACTTC
.	TRBV2	TRBJ2-1	.	CASRRNEQFF	TGTGCCAGCAGAAGGAATGAGCAGTTCTTC
.	TRBV10-1	TRBJ2-1	once	CASSAAPPAYNEQFF	TGCGCCAGCAGTGCGGCCCCTCCAGCCTACAATGAGCAGTTCTTC
.	TRBV7-9	TRBJ1-2	.	CASSLAGAENYGYTF	TGTGCCAGCAGCTTAGCTGGGGCGGAGAACTATGGCTACACCTTC
.	TRBV7-9	TRBJ1-1	.	CASSRQVNTEAFF	TGTGCCAGCAGCCGACAGGTGAACACTGAAGCTTTCTTT